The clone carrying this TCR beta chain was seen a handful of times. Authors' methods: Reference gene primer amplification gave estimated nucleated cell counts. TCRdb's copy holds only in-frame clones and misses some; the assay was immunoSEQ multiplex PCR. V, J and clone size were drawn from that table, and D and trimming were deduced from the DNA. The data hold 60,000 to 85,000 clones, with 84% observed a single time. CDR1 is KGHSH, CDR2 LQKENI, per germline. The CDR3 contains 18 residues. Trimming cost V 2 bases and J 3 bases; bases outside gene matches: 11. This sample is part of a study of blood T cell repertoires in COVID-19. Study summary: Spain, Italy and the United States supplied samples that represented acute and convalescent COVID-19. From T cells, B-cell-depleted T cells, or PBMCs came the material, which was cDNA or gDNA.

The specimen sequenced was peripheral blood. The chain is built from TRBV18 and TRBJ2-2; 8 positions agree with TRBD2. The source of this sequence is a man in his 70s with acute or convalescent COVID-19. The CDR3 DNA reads TGTGCCAGCTCACCAATCCCGGCGGTAGCGGGATACACCGGGGAGCTGTTTTTT. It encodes CASSPIPAVAGYTGELFF.